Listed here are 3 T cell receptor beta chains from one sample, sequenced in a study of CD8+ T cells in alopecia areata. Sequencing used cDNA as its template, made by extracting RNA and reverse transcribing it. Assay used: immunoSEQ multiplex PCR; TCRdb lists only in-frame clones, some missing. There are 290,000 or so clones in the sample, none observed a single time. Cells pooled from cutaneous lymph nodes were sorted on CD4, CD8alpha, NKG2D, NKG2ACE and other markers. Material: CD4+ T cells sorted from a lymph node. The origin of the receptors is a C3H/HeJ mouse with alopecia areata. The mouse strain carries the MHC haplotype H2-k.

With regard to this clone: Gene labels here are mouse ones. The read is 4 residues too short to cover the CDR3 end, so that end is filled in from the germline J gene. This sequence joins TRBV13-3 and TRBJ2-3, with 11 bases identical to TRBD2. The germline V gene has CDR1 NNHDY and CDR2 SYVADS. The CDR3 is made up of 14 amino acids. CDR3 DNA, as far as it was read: TGTGCCAGCAGTCCCGGACTGGGGGGAGAA. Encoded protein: CASSPGLGGE. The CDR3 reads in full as CASSPGLGGETLYF.

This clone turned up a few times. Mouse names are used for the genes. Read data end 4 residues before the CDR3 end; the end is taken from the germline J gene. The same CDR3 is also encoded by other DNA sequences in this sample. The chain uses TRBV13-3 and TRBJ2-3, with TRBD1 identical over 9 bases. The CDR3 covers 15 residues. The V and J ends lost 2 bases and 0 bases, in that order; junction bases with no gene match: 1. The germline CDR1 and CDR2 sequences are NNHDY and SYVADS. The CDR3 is CASSEGQGSAETLYF. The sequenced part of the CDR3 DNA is TGTGCCAGCAGTGAGGGACAGGGTAGTGCAGAA.

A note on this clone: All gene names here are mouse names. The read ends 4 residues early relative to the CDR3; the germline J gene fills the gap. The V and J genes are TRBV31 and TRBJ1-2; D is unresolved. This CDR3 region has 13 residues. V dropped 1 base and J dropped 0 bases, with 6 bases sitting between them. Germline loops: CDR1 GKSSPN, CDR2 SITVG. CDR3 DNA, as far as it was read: TGTGCCTGGAGTCCATACACAAACTCC. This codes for CAWSPYTNS. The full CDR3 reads CAWSPYTNSDYTF.